The clone carrying this TCR beta chain was picked up a small number of times. Its specificity is not known. The junction departs from the called germline gene at one end, perhaps through a read error. These data are taken from a study of tumor-infiltrating lymphocytes in primary liver carcinoma. At the level of the study: Samples yielded about 3.65 to 8 million productive TCRbeta reads, similar across tissue types. General observations from the study: Compared with blood, tumor repertoires held significantly more in their top 250 clones.

The source material, roughly 18-32 mg of unsorted bulk tissue, was used to co-extract RNA and DNA. Patients carried chronic HBV infection without prior treatment. Each tumor was sampled at four poles and its centre. This CDR3 has 13 residues. The germline V gene encodes CDR1 MNHEY and CDR2 SVGAGI. A primer matching the constant region was used to make TCR beta cDNA from approximately 0.45 ug of total RNA. Amplification in three nested multiplex PCR rounds with slightly modified ARM-PCR gave rise to TCR beta libraries. TRBV1-TRBV30 forward primers and a C-beta reverse primer were used in the first two PCR rounds, which each ran for approximately 10 cycles. TCRdb ran MiXCR on the multiplex PCR reads and lists one entry per CDR3 protein. Among almost 55,000 distinct CDR3 sequences listed, 70% to 75% were seen once.

The sequence was collected from a man aged 35 to 55 with primary liver carcinoma and hepatitis B virus infection. The V call is TRBV6-5, the J call TRBJ2-3; 8 bases agree with TRBD2. Sequenced sample: liver tumor tissue from sampling region 2. Subset in this sample: tumor region T2, inferior pole. Here the CDR3 reads CASRLAGTDRQYF. The CDR3 coding sequence is TGTGCCAGCAGATTAGCGGGAACAGATAGGCAGTATTTT.